This is a list of T cell receptor beta chains from one sample in a study of neurological immune-mediated disorders. TCRdb reprocessed the 5' RACE reads via MiXCR and lists one record per CDR3 protein. The sample holds fewer than 55,000 distinct CDR3 sequences, roughly 13% seen once. The sequencing sample was made of PBMCs. These receptor sequences come from a male donor with HTLV-1-associated myelopathy (HAM/TSP). The CDR3 runs from the conserved cysteine through the conserved F or W. Clone size is stated in some rows and not others, as once, few, many or a class when expanded.

clone size	V gene	J gene	CDR3 protein
many	TRBV20-1	TRBJ1-1	CSALPGNTEAFF
NA	TRBV5-5	TRBJ1-4	CASSLAILGNEKLFF
many	TRBV5-1	TRBJ1-1	CASSPPGHPNTEAFF
many	TRBV7-3	TRBJ2-1	CASSRGTSDHNEQFF
many	TRBV3-1	TRBJ2-3	CASSHTDTQYF
many	TRBV20-1	TRBJ1-5	CSATSGDQPQHF
few	TRBV20-1	TRBJ1-4	CSARSRVVYEKLFF
many	TRBV7-8	TRBJ1-4	CASSLAFSSNEKLFF
NA	TRBV18	TRBJ2-7	CASSPPLAGGREQYF
many	TRBV9	TRBJ1-3	CASSFGTGPPDSGNTIYF
many	TRBV15	TRBJ2-2	CATSRAENTGELFF
many	TRBV11-3	TRBJ1-3	CASSLERGKDTIYF
many	TRBV7-9	TRBJ2-2	CASSLINRASGELFF
many	TRBV20-1	TRBJ2-7	CSASGDSEQYF
many	TRBV25-1	TRBJ1-4	CASSEFGRRTEKLFF
many	TRBV5-1	TRBJ1-1	CASSLVNRGSKAFF
many	TRBV20-1	TRBJ1-2	CSAREYGQNYGYTF
many	TRBV27	TRBJ2-1	CASSYPEQFF
few	TRBV12-3/TRBV12-4	TRBJ2-1	CASSLNLAGESYNEQFF
many	TRBV5-1	TRBJ2-5	CASSPATDQETQYF
many	TRBV7-2	TRBJ2-5	CASSLGYTKETQYF
many	TRBV7-2	TRBJ2-1	CASSLAVGWSGDEQFF
NA	TRBV9	TRBJ2-7	CASSPGLAGYAQYF
many	TRBV6-5	TRBJ1-2	CASSKVTPNYGYTF